This paragraph covers one T cell receptor (beta chain) sequence. Per germline, CDR1 LGHNA and CDR2 YSLEER. Losses at the gene ends were 4 bases for V and 5 bases for J; bases not matched to a gene: 4. This CDR3 spans 13 amino acids. The assay was immunoSEQ multiplex PCR, and TCRdb's table has in-frame clones only and misses some. The repertoire has roughly 80,000 clones, around 87% of them found once; the top ten carry 6.2%. The data originate from a study of OX40 agonist ivuxolimab in advanced cancers. This clonotype was obtained from an adult with an advanced solid tumor such as melanoma, head and neck, liver or kidney cancer. The chain uses TRBV4-3 and TRBJ2-5, with TRBD1 matching over 7 bases. Sequenced material: CD4+ or CD8+ T cells sorted from blood, taken in a trial of the OX40 agonist ivuxolimab. The CDR3 bases are TGCGCCAGCAGCCTAGGACAGGTTGAGACCCAGTACTTC. Its translation: CASSLGQVETQYF.